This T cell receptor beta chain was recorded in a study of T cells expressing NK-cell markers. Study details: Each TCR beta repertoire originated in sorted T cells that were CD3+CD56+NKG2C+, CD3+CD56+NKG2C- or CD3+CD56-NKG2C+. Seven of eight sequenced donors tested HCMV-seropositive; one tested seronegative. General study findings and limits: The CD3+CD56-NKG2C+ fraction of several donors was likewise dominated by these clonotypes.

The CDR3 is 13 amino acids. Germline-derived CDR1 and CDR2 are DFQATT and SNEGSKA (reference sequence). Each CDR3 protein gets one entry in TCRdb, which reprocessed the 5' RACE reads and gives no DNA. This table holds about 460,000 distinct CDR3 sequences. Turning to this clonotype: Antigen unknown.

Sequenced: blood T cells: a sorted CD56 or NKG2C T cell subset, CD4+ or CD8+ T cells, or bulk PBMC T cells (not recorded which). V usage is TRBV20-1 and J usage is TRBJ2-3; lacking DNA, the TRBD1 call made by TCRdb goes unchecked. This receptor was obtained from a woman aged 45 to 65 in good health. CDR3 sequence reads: CSVNGGVSDTQYF.